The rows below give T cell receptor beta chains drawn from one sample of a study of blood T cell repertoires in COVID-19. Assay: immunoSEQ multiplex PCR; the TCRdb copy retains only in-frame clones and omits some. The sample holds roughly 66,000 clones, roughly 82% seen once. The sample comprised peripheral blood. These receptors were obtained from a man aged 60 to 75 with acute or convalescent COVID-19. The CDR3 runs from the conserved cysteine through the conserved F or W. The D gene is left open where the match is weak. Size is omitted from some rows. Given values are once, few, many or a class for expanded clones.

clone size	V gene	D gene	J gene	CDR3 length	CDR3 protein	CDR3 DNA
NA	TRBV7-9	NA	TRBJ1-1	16	CASSLTLGERGTEAFF	TGTGCCAGCAGCTTAACCCTAGGGGAACGAGGCACTGAAGCTTTCTTT
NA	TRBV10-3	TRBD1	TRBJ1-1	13	CANGQGAKTEAFF	TGTGCCAACGGACAGGGGGCGAAGACTGAAGCTTTCTTT
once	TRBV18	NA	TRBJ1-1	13	CASSSQGNTEAFF	TGTGCCAGCTCTTCACAGGGAAACACTGAAGCTTTCTTT
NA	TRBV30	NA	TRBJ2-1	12	CAWSVTGNEQFF	TGTGCCTGGAGTGTTACGGGCAATGAGCAGTTCTTC
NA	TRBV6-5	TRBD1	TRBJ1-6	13	CASQGQRNSPLHF	TGTGCCAGCCAGGGACAGCGTAATTCACCCCTCCACTTT
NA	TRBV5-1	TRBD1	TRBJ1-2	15	CASSSGQGTPYGYTF	TGCGCCAGCAGCTCCGGACAGGGGACACCCTATGGCTACACCTTC
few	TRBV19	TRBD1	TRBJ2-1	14	CASSPTGGRNEQFF	TGTGCCAGTAGTCCGACAGGGGGCCGCAATGAGCAGTTCTTC
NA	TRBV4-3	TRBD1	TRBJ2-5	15	CASSLTWTGKETQYF	TGCGCCAGCAGCCTAACCTGGACAGGGAAAGAGACCCAGTACTTC
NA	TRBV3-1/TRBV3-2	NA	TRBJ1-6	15	CASSQRQVGRSPLHF	TGTGCCAGCAGCCAAAGACAGGTGGGTCGTTCACCCCTCCACTTT
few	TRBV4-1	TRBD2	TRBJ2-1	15	CASSQGLAGNNEQFF	TGCGCCAGCAGCCAAGGACTAGCGGGGAACAATGAGCAGTTCTTC
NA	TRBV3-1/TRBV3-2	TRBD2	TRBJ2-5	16	CASSSRTSGGMETQYF	TGTGCCAGCAGCTCCAGGACTAGCGGGGGTATGGAGACCCAGTACTTC
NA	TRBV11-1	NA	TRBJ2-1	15	CASSSQPESYNEQFF	TGTGCCAGCAGCTCCCAGCCGGAGTCCTACAATGAGCAGTTCTTC
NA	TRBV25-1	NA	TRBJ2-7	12	CASSGGLYEQYF	TGTGCCAGCAGCGGGGGGCTCTACGAGCAGTACTTC
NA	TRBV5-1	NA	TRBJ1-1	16	CASSFDRGGRRTEAFF	TGCGCCAGCAGCTTCGACAGAGGGGGACGTCGCACTGAAGCTTTCTTT
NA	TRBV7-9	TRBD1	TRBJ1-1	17	CASSLLSPTGGNTEAFF	TGTGCCAGCAGCTTATTATCCCCGACAGGGGGGAACACTGAAGCTTTCTTT
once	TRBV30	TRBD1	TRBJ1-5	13	CAWSVQGNQPQHF	TGTGCCTGGAGTGTACAGGGGAATCAGCCCCAGCATTTT
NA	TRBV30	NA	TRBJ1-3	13	CAFRVSPGNTIYF	TGCGCCTTTCGGGTCAGTCCTGGAAACACCATATATTTT
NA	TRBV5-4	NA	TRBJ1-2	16	CASSLEIKGGHYGYTF	TGTGCCAGCAGCTTGGAAATAAAGGGAGGGCACTATGGCTACACCTTC
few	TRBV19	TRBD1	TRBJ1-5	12	CATRTGNQPQHF	TGTGCCACCAGGACAGGTAATCAGCCCCAGCATTTT